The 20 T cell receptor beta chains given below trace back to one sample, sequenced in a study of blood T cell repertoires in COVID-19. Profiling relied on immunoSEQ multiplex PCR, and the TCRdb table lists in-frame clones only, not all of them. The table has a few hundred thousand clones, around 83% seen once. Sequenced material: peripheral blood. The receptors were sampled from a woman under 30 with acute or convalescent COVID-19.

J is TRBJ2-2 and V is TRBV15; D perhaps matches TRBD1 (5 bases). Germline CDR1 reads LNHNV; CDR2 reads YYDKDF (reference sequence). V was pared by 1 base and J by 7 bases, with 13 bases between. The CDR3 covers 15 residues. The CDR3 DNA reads TGTGCCACCAGCAGAGTGACAGAGGCGAGCGGGGAGCTGTTTTTT. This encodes CATSRVTEASGELFF. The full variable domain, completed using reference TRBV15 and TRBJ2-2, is DAMVIQNPRYQVTQFGKPVTLSCSQTLNHNVMYWYQQKSSQAPKLLFHYYDKDFNNEADTPDNFQSRRPNTSFCFLDIRSPGLGDTAMYLCATSRVTEASGELFFGEGSRLTVL.

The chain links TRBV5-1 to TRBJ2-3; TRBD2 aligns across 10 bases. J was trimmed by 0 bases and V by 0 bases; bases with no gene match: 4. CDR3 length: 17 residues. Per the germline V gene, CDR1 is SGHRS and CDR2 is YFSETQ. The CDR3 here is CASSLGASGGSTDTQYF. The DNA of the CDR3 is TGCGCCAGCAGCTTGGGGGCTAGCGGGGGTAGCACAGATACGCAGTATTTT.

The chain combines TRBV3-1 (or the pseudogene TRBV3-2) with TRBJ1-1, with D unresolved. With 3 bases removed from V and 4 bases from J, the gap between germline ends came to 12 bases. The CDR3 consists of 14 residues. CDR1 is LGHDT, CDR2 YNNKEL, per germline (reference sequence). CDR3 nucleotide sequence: TGTGCCAGCAGCCATGGGTCGGGAGTCACTGAAGCTTTCTTT. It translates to CASSHGSGVTEAFF.

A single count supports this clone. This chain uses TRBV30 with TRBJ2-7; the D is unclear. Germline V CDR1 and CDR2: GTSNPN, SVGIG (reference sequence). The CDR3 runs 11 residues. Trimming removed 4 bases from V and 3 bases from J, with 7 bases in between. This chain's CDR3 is CAWMGDYEQYF. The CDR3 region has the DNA TGTGCCTGGATGGGCGACTACGAGCAGTACTTC. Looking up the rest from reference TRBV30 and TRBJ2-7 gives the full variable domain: SQTIHQWPATLVQPVGSPLSLECTVEGTSNPNLYWYRQAAGRGLQLLFYSVGIGQISSEVPQNLSASRPQDRQFILSSKKLLLSDSGFYLCAWMGDYEQYFGPGTRLTVT.

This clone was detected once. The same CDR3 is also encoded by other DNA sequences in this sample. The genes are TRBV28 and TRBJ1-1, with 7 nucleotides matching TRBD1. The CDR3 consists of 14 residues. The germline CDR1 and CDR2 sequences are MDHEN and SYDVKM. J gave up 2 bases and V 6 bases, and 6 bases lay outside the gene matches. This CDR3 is CASSPGQRNTEAFF. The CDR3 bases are TGTGCCAGCAGCCCGGGACAGAGAAACACTGAAGCTTTCTTT.

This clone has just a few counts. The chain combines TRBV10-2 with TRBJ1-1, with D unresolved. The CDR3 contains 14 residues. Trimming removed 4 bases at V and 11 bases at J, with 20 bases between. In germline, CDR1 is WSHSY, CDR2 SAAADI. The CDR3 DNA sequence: TGCGCCAGCAGTGTCTATAACGGGGATTCTTCGGCTTTCTTT. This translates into CASSVYNGDSSAFF.

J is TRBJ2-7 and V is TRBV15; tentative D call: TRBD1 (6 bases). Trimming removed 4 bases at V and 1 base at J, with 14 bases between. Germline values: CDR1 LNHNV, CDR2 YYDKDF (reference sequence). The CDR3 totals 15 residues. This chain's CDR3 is CATSKGTRGSYEQYF. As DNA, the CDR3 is TGTGCCACCAGCAAGGGGACAAGGGGGTCCTACGAGCAGTACTTC.

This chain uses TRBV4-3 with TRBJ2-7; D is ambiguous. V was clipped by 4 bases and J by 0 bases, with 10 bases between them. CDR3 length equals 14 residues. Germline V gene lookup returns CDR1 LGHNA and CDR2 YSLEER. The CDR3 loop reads CASSLESPSYEQYF. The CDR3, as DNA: TGCGCCAGCAGCCTAGAATCTCCCTCCTACGAGCAGTACTTC.

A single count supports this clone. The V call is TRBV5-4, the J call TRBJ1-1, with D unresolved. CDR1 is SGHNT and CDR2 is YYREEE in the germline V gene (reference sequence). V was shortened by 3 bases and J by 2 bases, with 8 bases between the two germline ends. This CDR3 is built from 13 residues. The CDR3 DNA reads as TGTGCCAGCAGCTGGCGGGGAAACACTGAAGCTTTCTTT. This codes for CASSWRGNTEAFF.

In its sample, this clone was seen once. CDR3 in DNA: TGTGCCAGCATAGGGGGATATGGCACTGAAGCTTTCTTT. This codes for CASIGGYGTEAFF. V usage is TRBV27 and J usage is TRBJ1-1; D is possibly TRBD1 (6 bases). Deletions cut 7 bases from V and 4 bases from J, with 13 bases between. Germline lookup yields CDR1 MNHEY and CDR2 SMNVEV (reference sequence). This CDR3 spans 13 amino acids.

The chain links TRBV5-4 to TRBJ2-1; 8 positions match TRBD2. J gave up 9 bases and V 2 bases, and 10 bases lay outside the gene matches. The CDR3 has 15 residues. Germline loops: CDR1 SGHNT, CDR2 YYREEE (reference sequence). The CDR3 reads CASSFASGYHGEQFF. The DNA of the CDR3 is TGTGCCAGCAGCTTTGCTAGCGGGTATCACGGTGAGCAGTTCTTC.

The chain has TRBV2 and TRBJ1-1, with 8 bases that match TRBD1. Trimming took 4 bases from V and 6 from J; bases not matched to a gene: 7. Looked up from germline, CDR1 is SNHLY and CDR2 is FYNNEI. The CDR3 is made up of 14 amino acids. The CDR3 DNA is TGTGCCAGCAGTGCGCAGGGGGCGGGTGCTGAAGCTTTCTTT. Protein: CASSAQGAGAEAFF.

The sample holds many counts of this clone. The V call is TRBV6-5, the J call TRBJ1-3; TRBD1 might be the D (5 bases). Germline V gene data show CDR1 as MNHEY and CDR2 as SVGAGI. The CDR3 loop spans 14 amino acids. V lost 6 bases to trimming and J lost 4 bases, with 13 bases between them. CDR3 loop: CASRGAGVGNTIYF. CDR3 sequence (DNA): TGTGCCAGCAGAGGCGCGGGGGTCGGAAACACCATATATTTT.

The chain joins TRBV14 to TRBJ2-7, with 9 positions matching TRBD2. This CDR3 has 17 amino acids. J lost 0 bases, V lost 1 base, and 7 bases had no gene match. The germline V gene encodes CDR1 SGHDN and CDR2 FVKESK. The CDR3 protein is CASSQALGAGGSYEQYF. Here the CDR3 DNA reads TGTGCCAGCAGCCAAGCGTTAGGAGCGGGGGGCTCCTACGAGCAGTACTTC.

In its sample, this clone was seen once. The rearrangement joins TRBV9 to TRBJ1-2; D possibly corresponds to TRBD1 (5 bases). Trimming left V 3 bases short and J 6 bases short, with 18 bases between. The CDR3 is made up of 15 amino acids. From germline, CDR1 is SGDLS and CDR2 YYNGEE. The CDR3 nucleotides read TGTGCCAGCAGCGCCCGGGACTTACGGCTGAATGGCTACACCTTC. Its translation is CASSARDLRLNGYTF.

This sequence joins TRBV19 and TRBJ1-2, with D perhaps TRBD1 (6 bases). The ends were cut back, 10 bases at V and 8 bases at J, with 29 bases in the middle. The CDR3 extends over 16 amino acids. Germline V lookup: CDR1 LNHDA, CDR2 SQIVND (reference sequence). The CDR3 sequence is CATTPQAGALLGGYTF. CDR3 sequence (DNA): TGTGCCACCACTCCCCAGGCGGGGGCCCTCCTCGGGGGCTACACCTTC.

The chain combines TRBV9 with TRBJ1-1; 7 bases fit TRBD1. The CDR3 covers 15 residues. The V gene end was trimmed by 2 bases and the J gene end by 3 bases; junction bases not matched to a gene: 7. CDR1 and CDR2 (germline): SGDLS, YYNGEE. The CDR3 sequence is CASSVGGRGDTEAFF. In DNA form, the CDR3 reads TGTGCCAGCAGCGTGGGTGGCAGGGGGGACACTGAAGCTTTCTTT. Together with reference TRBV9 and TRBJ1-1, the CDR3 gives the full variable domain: DSGVTQTPKHLITATGQRVTLRCSPRSGDLSVYWYQQSLDQGLQFLIQYYNGEERAKGNILERFSAQQFPDLHSELNLSSLELGDSALYFCASSVGGRGDTEAFFGQGTRLTVV.

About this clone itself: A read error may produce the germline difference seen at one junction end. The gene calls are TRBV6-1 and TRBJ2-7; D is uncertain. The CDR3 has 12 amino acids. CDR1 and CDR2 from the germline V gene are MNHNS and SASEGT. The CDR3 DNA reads TGTGCCAGCAGCGAAGACTTGCACGAGCAGTACTTC. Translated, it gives CASSEDLHEQYF.

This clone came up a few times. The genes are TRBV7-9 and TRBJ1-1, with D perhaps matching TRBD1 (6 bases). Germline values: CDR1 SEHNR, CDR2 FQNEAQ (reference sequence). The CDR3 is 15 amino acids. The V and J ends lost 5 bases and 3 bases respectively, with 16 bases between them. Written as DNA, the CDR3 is TGTGCCAGCAGCCTAACAGGGCCGGCTGACACTGAAGCTTTCTTT. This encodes CASSLTGPADTEAFF.

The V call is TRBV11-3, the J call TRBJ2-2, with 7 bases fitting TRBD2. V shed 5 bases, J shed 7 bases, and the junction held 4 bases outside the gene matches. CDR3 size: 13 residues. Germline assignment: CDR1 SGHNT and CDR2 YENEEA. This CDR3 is CASSPRGDGELFF. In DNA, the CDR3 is TGTGCCAGCAGCCCTCGGGGGGACGGGGAGCTGTTTTTT.